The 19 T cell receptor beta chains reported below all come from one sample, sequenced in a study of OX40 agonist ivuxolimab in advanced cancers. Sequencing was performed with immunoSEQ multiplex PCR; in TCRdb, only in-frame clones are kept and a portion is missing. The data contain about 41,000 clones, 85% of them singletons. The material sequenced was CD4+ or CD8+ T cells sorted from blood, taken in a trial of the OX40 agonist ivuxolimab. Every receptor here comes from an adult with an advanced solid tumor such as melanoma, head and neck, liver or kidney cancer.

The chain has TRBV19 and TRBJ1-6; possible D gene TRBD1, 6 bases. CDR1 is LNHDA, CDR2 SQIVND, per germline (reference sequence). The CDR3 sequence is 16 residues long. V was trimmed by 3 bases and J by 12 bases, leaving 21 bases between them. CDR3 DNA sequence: TGTGCCAGTAGTATGGCCCAGGGGATTGCGCGGGGACCCCTCCACTTT. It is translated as CASSMAQGIARGPLHF.

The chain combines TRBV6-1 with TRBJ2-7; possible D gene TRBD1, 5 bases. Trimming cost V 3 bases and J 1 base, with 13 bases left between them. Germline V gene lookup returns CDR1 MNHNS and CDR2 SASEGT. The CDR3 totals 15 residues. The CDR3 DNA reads TGTGCCAGCAGTGAGGTAGGGGTTTATTCCTACGAGCAGTACTTC. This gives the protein CASSEVGVYSYEQYF.

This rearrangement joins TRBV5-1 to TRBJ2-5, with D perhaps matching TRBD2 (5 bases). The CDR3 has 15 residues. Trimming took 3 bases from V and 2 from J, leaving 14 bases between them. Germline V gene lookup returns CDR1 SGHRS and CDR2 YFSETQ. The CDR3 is CASSSGTSGQETQYF. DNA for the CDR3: TGCGCCAGCAGCTCCGGTACAAGCGGACAAGAGACCCAGTACTTC.

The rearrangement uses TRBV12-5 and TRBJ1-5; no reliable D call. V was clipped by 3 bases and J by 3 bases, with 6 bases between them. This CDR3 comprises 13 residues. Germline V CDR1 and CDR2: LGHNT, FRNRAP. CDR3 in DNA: TGTGCTAGTGGTTTAACCCTCAATCAGCCCCAGCATTTT. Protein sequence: CASGLTLNQPQHF.

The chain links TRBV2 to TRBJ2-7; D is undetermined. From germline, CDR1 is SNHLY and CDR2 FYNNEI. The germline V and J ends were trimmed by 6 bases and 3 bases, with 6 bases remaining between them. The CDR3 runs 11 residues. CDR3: CASSPFYEQYF. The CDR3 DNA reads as TGTGCCAGCAGCCCATTCTACGAGCAGTACTTC.

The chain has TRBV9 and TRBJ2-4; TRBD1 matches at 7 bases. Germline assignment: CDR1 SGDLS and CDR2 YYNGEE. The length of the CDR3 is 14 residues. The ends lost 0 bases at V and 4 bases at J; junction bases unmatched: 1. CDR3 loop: CASSVAQGKNIQYF. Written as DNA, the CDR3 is TGTGCCAGCAGCGTAGCACAGGGGAAAAACATTCAGTACTTC.

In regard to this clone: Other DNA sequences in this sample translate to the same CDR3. CDR3 in DNA: TGCGCCAGCAGCCCGGGACAGGGATCCTACGAGCAGTACTTC. It yields the protein CASSPGQGSYEQYF. The rearrangement links TRBV5-1 to TRBJ2-7; 9 positions match TRBD1. J lost 1 base, V lost 4 bases, and 3 bases had no gene match. Germline-derived CDR1 and CDR2 are SGHRS and YFSETQ. This CDR3 spans 14 amino acids.

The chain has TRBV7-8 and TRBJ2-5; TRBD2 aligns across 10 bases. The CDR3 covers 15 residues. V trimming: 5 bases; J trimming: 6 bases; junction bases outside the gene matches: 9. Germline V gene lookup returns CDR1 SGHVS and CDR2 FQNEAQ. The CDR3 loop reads CASSNRGLALKTQYF. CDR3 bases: TGTGCCAGCAGCAACCGGGGACTAGCGTTAAAGACCCAGTACTTC.

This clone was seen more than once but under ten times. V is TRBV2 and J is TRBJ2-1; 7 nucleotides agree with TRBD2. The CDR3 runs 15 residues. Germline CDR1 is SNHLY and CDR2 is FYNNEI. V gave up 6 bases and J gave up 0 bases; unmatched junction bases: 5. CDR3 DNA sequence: TGTGCCAGCAGCCGGGACTACAGCTCCTACAATGAGCAGTTCTTC. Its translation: CASSRDYSSYNEQFF. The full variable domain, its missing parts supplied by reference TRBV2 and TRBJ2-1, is EPEVTQTPSHQVTQMGQEVILRCVPISNHLYFYWYRQILGQKVEFLVSFYNNEISEKSEIFDDQFSVERPDGSNFTLKIRSTKLEDSAMYFCASSRDYSSYNEQFFGPGTRLTVL.

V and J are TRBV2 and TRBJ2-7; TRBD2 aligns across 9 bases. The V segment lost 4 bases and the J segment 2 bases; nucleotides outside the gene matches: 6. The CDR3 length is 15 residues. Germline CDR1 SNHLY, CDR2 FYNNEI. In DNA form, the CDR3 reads TGTGCCAGCAGTGGGGCTAGCGGGACTACCTACGAGCAGTACTTC. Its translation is CASSGASGTTYEQYF.

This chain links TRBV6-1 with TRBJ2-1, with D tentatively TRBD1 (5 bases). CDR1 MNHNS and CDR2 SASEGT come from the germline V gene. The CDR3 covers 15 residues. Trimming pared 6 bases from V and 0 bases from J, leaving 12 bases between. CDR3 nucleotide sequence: TGTGCCAGCAGCCCGCAGGGTAACTCCTACAATGAGCAGTTCTTC. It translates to CASSPQGNSYNEQFF.

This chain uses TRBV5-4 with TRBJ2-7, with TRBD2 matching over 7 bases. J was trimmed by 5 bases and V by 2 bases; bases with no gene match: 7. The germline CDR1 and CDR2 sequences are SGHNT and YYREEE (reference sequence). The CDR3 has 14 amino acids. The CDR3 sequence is CASSLTAGVHEQYF. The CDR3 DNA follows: TGTGCCAGCAGCTTAACGGCGGGAGTCCACGAGCAGTACTTC.

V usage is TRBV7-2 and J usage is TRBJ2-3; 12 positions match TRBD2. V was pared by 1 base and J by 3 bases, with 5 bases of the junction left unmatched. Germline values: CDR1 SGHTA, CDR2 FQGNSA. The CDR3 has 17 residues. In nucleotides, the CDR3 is TGTGCCAGCAGCTTAGGACTAGCGGGGGACCTAACAGATACGCAGTATTTT. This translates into CASSLGLAGDLTDTQYF.

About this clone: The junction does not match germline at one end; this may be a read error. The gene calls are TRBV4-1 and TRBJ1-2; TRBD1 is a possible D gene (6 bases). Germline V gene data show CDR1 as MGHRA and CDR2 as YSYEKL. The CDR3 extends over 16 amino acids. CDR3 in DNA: TGCGCCAGCAGTCAAGAACAGGGCCAACTGAGCTATGGCTACACCTTC. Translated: CASSQEQGQLSYGYTF.

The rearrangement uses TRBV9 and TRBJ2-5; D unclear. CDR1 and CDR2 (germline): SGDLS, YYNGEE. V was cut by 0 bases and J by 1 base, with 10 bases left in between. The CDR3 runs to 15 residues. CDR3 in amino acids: CASSVGTAFQETQYF. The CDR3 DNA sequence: TGTGCCAGCAGCGTAGGAACAGCGTTCCAAGAGACCCAGTACTTC.

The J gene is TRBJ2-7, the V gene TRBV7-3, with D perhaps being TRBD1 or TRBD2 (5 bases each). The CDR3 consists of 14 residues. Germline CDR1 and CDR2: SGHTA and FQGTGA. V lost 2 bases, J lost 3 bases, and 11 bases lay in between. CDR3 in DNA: TGTGCCAGCAGCTTAGCTGAGGGGATCTACGAGCAGTACTTC. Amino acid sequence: CASSLAEGIYEQYF.

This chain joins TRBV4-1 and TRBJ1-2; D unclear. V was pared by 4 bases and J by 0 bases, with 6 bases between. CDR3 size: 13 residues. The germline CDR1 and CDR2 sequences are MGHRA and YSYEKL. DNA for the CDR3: TGCGCCAGCAGCCGGAGCACTAACTATGGCTACACCTTC. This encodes CASSRSTNYGYTF.

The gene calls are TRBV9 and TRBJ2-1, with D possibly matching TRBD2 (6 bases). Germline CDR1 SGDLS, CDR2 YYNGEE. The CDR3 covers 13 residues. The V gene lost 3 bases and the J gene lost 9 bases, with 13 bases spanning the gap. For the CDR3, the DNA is TGTGCCAGCAGCGCCCTTCCGGAGGGTGAGCAGTTCTTC. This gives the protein CASSALPEGEQFF. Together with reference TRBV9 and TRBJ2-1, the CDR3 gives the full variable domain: DSGVTQTPKHLITATGQRVTLRCSPRSGDLSVYWYQQSLDQGLQFLIQYYNGEERAKGNILERFSAQQFPDLHSELNLSSLELGDSALYFCASSALPEGEQFFGPGTRLTVL.

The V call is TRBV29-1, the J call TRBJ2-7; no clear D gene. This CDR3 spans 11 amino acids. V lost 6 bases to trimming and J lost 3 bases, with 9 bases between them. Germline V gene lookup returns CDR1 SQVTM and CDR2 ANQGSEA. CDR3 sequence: CSVEKSYEQYF. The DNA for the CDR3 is TGCAGCGTAGAAAAAAGCTACGAGCAGTACTTC.